Listed below are T cell receptor beta chains from one sample, sequenced in a study of cytomegalovirus exposure and HLA in healthy donors. Profiled with immunoSEQ multiplex PCR; TCRdb holds only in-frame clones, not every one. Among around 150,000 clones listed, around a tenth were seen once. The source material was PBMCs. The receptors originated from a male donor in good health and CMV-seronegative. CDR3s include the opening cysteine and the closing phenylalanine or tryptophan. D genes are given only for firm matches. Only part of the rows carry a size: once, few, many, or a class if the clone is expanded.

clone_size: -
d_call: TRBD1
cdr3_length: 16
v_call: TRBV28
j_call: TRBJ1-2
cdr3_aa: CASKDIPGQGGYGYTF
cdr3_nt: TGTGCCAGCAAGGATATTCCTGGACAGGGTGGCTATGGCTACACCTTC

clone_size: few
d_call: TRBD1
cdr3_length: 15
v_call: TRBV7-9
j_call: TRBJ2-7
cdr3_aa: CASSLEGTGGHEQYF
cdr3_nt: TGTGCCAGCAGCTTAGAAGGGACAGGGGGCCACGAGCAGTACTTC

clone_size: -
d_call: TRBD1
cdr3_length: 15
v_call: TRBV7-2
j_call: TRBJ2-1
cdr3_aa: CASSSRTGAHNEQFF
cdr3_nt: TGTGCCAGCAGCTCACGGACAGGGGCGCACAATGAGCAGTTCTTC

clone_size: -
d_call: TRBD2
cdr3_length: 16
v_call: TRBV28
j_call: TRBJ2-7
cdr3_aa: CASSSRVAGDSNEQYF
cdr3_nt: TGTGCCAGCAGTTCCAGGGTTGCGGGAGATTCTAACGAGCAGTACTTC

clone_size: few
d_call: TRBD2
cdr3_length: 17
v_call: TRBV19
j_call: TRBJ2-2
cdr3_aa: CASSITSGRAHTGELFF
cdr3_nt: TGTGCCAGTAGTATTACTAGCGGGAGGGCCCACACCGGGGAGCTGTTTTTT

clone_size: -
d_call: TRBD1
cdr3_length: 15
v_call: TRBV19
j_call: TRBJ1-2
cdr3_aa: CASNLGTDSNYGYTF
cdr3_nt: TGTGCCAGTAACCTCGGGACAGATTCTAACTATGGCTACACCTTC

clone_size: few
d_call: -
cdr3_length: 14
v_call: TRBV10-3
j_call: TRBJ1-3
cdr3_aa: CAINPGGSGNTIYF
cdr3_nt: TGTGCCATCAACCCCGGGGGCTCTGGAAACACCATATATTTT

clone_size: few
d_call: TRBD2
cdr3_length: 16
v_call: TRBV5-1
j_call: TRBJ2-7
cdr3_aa: CASSPGLAGGPDEQYF
cdr3_nt: TGCGCCAGCAGCCCGGGACTAGCGGGGGGGCCTGACGAGCAGTACTTC

clone_size: -
d_call: TRBD2
cdr3_length: 16
v_call: TRBV16
j_call: TRBJ2-1
cdr3_aa: CASSQLVGGSMDEQFF
cdr3_nt: TGTGCCAGCAGCCAATTGGTTGGCGGGAGCATGGATGAGCAGTTCTTC

clone_size: -
d_call: TRBD2
cdr3_length: 14
v_call: TRBV7-8
j_call: TRBJ2-5
cdr3_aa: CASSSETGGETQYF
cdr3_nt: TGTGCCAGCAGCTCAGAGACGGGGGGGGAGACCCAGTACTTC

clone_size: -
d_call: TRBD1
cdr3_length: 16
v_call: TRBV5-4
j_call: TRBJ1-5
cdr3_aa: CASSNSGGVSNQPQHF
cdr3_nt: TGTGCCAGCAGCAACTCAGGGGGCGTGAGCAATCAGCCCCAGCATTTT

clone_size: few
d_call: -
cdr3_length: 13
v_call: TRBV6-1
j_call: TRBJ1-1
cdr3_aa: CATSREESTEAFF
cdr3_nt: TGTGCCACCTCCAGGGAAGAGAGCACTGAAGCTTTCTTT

clone_size: -
d_call: -
cdr3_length: 13
v_call: TRBV19
j_call: TRBJ2-7
cdr3_aa: CASSPGFSYEQYF
cdr3_nt: TGTGCCAGTAGTCCAGGGTTCTCCTACGAGCAGTACTTC

clone_size: -
d_call: -
cdr3_length: 13
v_call: TRBV2
j_call: TRBJ1-1
cdr3_aa: CASREQRGTEAFF
cdr3_nt: TGTGCCAGCAGGGAACAGAGAGGCACTGAAGCTTTCTTT

clone_size: few
d_call: -
cdr3_length: 15
v_call: TRBV10-3
j_call: TRBJ2-3
cdr3_aa: CAISESPKATDTQYF
cdr3_nt: TGTGCCATCAGTGAGTCCCCCAAAGCGACAGATACGCAGTATTTT

clone_size: -
d_call: TRBD1
cdr3_length: 16
v_call: TRBV4-1
j_call: TRBJ1-6
cdr3_aa: CASSQEGLGQGSPLHF
cdr3_nt: TGCGCCAGCAGCCAAGAAGGGCTGGGACAGGGTTCACCCCTCCACTTT

clone_size: few
d_call: -
cdr3_length: 14
v_call: TRBV27
j_call: TRBJ2-7
cdr3_aa: CASSWTVSSYEQYF
cdr3_nt: TGTGCCAGCAGCTGGACAGTCTCCTCCTACGAGCAGTACTTC

clone_size: -
d_call: TRBD2
cdr3_length: 17
v_call: TRBV27
j_call: TRBJ2-7
cdr3_aa: CASSLFGTSASSYEQYF
cdr3_nt: TGTGCCAGCAGTTTATTCGGGACTAGCGCCTCTTCCTACGAGCAGTACTTC

clone_size: -
d_call: -
cdr3_length: 15
v_call: TRBV28
j_call: TRBJ2-7
cdr3_aa: CASSLGHVDPYEQYF
cdr3_nt: TGTGCCAGCAGCCTGGGACATGTAGATCCCTACGAGCAGTACTTC

clone_size: few
d_call: -
cdr3_length: 16
v_call: TRBV28
j_call: TRBJ1-1
cdr3_aa: CASSRQAVGGNTEAFF
cdr3_nt: TGTGCCAGCAGCCGACAAGCCGTAGGGGGGAACACTGAAGCTTTCTTT

clone_size: -
d_call: TRBD2
cdr3_length: 14
v_call: TRBV5-1
j_call: TRBJ2-1
cdr3_aa: CASSFTSGGNEQFF
cdr3_nt: TGCGCCAGCAGCTTTACTAGCGGGGGGAATGAGCAGTTCTTC

clone_size: -
d_call: TRBD2
cdr3_length: 15
v_call: TRBV9
j_call: TRBJ2-1
cdr3_aa: CASSLLAVPYNEQFF
cdr3_nt: TGTGCCAGCAGCCTGCTAGCGGTTCCCTACAATGAGCAGTTCTTC

clone_size: -
d_call: -
cdr3_length: 15
v_call: TRBV7-6
j_call: TRBJ1-4
cdr3_aa: CASSLESGPGEKLFF
cdr3_nt: TGTGCCAGCAGCTTAGAAAGCGGCCCCGGGGAAAAACTGTTTTTT

clone_size: -
d_call: -
cdr3_length: 13
v_call: TRBV28
j_call: TRBJ1-2
cdr3_aa: CASHLEGSRGYTF
cdr3_nt: TGTGCCAGCCATCTCGAGGGCAGCAGGGGCTACACCTTC

clone_size: -
d_call: -
cdr3_length: 14
v_call: TRBV9
j_call: TRBJ2-2
cdr3_aa: CASSVGGGTGELFF
cdr3_nt: TGTGCCAGCAGCGTAGGGGGAGGCACCGGGGAGCTGTTTTTT

clone_size: few
d_call: -
cdr3_length: 15
v_call: TRBV27
j_call: TRBJ2-7
cdr3_aa: CASSSPTHSGYEQYF
cdr3_nt: TGTGCCAGCAGTTCCCCGACACATTCCGGCTACGAGCAGTACTTC

clone_size: few
d_call: -
cdr3_length: 17
v_call: TRBV28
j_call: TRBJ1-5
cdr3_aa: CAINDNSGVMGNQPQHF
cdr3_nt: TGTGCCATCAACGACAACTCAGGGGTAATGGGCAATCAGCCCCAGCATTTT

clone_size: few
d_call: -
cdr3_length: 15
v_call: TRBV2
j_call: TRBJ1-6
cdr3_aa: CASSDNRAYNSPLHF
cdr3_nt: TGTGCCAGCAGTGACAACAGGGCCTATAATTCACCCCTCCACTTT

clone_size: few
d_call: -
cdr3_length: 14
v_call: TRBV7-5
j_call: TRBJ2-7
cdr3_aa: CVRSSRQGVYEQYF
cdr3_nt: TGTGTCAGAAGCTCTCGACAGGGCGTCTACGAGCAGTACTTC

clone_size: -
d_call: TRBD1
cdr3_length: 16
v_call: TRBV19
j_call: TRBJ1-1
cdr3_aa: CASTQRDRGPNTEAFF
cdr3_nt: TGTGCCAGTACCCAAAGGGACAGGGGGCCTAACACTGAAGCTTTCTTT

clone_size: -
d_call: TRBD1
cdr3_length: 14
v_call: TRBV11-3
j_call: TRBJ2-3
cdr3_aa: CASTPGGTADTQYF
cdr3_nt: TGTGCCAGCACCCCAGGGGGTACAGCAGATACGCAGTATTTT

clone_size: -
d_call: TRBD2
cdr3_length: 15
v_call: TRBV7-8
j_call: TRBJ2-1
cdr3_aa: CASRGLAGGVNEQFF
cdr3_nt: TGTGCCAGCAGGGGACTAGCGGGGGGAGTCAATGAGCAGTTCTTC

clone_size: -
d_call: -
cdr3_length: 13
v_call: TRBV28
j_call: TRBJ2-5
cdr3_aa: CASSFGGRETQYF
cdr3_nt: TGTGCCAGCAGTTTTGGGGGCCGAGAGACCCAGTACTTC

clone_size: -
d_call: TRBD1
cdr3_length: 12
v_call: TRBV29-1
j_call: TRBJ1-1
cdr3_aa: CSVHRGPTEAFF
cdr3_nt: TGCAGCGTCCACAGGGGGCCCACTGAAGCTTTCTTT